The 15 T cell receptor beta chains below all came from one sample that was sequenced in a study of pediatric ulcerative colitis. This table comes from immunoSEQ multiplex PCR, and its TCRdb copy is limited to in-frame clones, with some not included. The data contain roughly 38,000 clones, over 80% of them singletons. Sequencing was done on a sample of blood. These receptors all stem from a girl under 18 with moderate ulcerative colitis.

J is TRBJ1-4 and V is TRBV7-2; D is ambiguous. The germline V gene encodes CDR1 SGHTA and CDR2 FQGNSA. The ends were cut back, 2 bases at V and 4 bases at J, with 8 bases in the middle. This CDR3 is built from 14 residues. The CDR3 nucleotides read TGTGCCAGCAGCTTACCCCCCGTTAATGAAAAACTGTTTTTT. Its protein is CASSLPPVNEKLFF.

The V and J genes are TRBV5-4 and TRBJ2-7, with D unresolved. The germline CDR1 and CDR2 sequences are SGHNT and YYREEE (reference sequence). This CDR3 is 13 amino acids long. V lost 3 bases, J lost 0 bases, and 7 bases lay in between. Here the CDR3 reads CASSSSVSYEQYF. The CDR3 coding sequence is TGTGCCAGCAGCTCGTCGGTCTCCTACGAGCAGTACTTC.

V usage is TRBV5-6 and J usage is TRBJ1-6; D is perhaps TRBD1 (5 bases). The CDR3 runs to 15 residues. V lost 3 bases, J lost 10 bases, and 17 bases lay in between. Per the germline V gene, CDR1 is SGHDT and CDR2 is YYEEEE. CDR3 nucleotides: TGTGCCAGCAGCTACCGGGACGAAGGGTGGTCACCCCTCCACTTT. It specifies CASSYRDEGWSPLHF.

The chain is built from TRBV5-1 and TRBJ2-3; D is undetermined. Germline V gives CDR1 SGHRS, CDR2 YFSETQ. The CDR3 loop spans 12 amino acids. V gave up 4 bases and J gave up 4 bases, with 7 bases separating them. CDR3 sequence: CASSQDADTQYF. CDR3 in DNA: TGCGCCAGCAGCCAAGACGCAGATACGCAGTATTTT. Full variable domain (remainder filled in from reference TRBV5-1 and TRBJ2-3): KAGVTQTPRYLIKTRGQQVTLSCSPISGHRSVSWYQQTPGQGLQFLFEYFSETQRNKGNFPGRFSGRQFSNSRSEMNVSTLELGDSALYLCASSQDADTQYFGPGTRLTVL.

V is TRBV6-4 and J is TRBJ1-2; 7 bases agree with TRBD1. The CDR3 length is 13 residues. Germline V gives CDR1 MRHNA, CDR2 SNTAGT. V trimming: 3 bases; J trimming: 2 bases; junction bases outside the gene matches: 0. The CDR3 protein is CASSETGNYGYTF. CDR3 DNA sequence: TGTGCCAGCAGTGAGACAGGGAACTATGGCTACACCTTC.

The chain has TRBV7-8 and TRBJ1-1, with D uncertain. The CDR3 covers 13 residues. The germline CDR1 and CDR2 sequences are SGHVS and FQNEAQ. The V gene lost 4 bases and the J gene lost 6 bases, with 12 bases spanning the gap. In DNA form, the CDR3 reads TGTGCCAGCAGCTCAGGAAAGGGCGCTGAAGCTTTCTTT. Its protein is CASSSGKGAEAFF.

CDR3 in amino acids: CASSPRTGSTDTQYF. In DNA, the CDR3 is TGTGCCAGCAGCCCTCGGACAGGAAGCACAGATACGCAGTATTTT. The rearrangement links TRBV7-6 to TRBJ2-3; 7 bases are shared with TRBD1. Germline V gene data show CDR1 as SGHVS and CDR2 as FNYEAQ. Losses at the gene ends were 5 bases for V and 0 bases for J; bases not matched to a gene: 5. There are 15 residues in the CDR3.

This clone was detected only a few times. The chain recombines TRBV4-2 with TRBJ1-2; a weak D match, TRBD1 (6 bases). The CDR3 has 16 amino acids. Germline V gene lookup returns CDR1 LGHNA and CDR2 YNFKEQ. Between the trimmed V and J ends, which lost 0 bases and 4 bases, there was a span of 15 bases. This CDR3 reads CASSQDAGRGGYGYTF. The CDR3 DNA sequence: TGTGCCAGCAGCCAAGACGCAGGGCGAGGGGGCTATGGCTACACCTTC.

V is TRBV5-4 and J is TRBJ2-4; 8 positions match TRBD2. The length of the CDR3 is 18 residues. V lost 4 bases to trimming and J lost 2 bases; unmatched junction nucleotides: 14. The V gene's germline CDR1 is SGHNT and CDR2 YYREEE (reference sequence). The CDR3 sequence: CASSPGLERVRPKNIQYF. CDR3 in DNA: TGTGCCAGCAGCCCGGGACTAGAGAGAGTCCGCCCCAAAAACATTCAGTACTTC.

The CDR3 DNA is TGTGCCAGCAGCTTAGACAGGTTCAATGAGCAGTTCTTC. It is translated as CASSLDRFNEQFF. The rearrangement links TRBV7-2 to TRBJ2-1; D is possibly TRBD1 (5 bases). From germline, CDR1 is SGHTA and CDR2 FQGNSA. The CDR3 has 13 amino acids. Deletions cut 1 base from V and 6 bases from J, with 7 bases between.

This clone was found once. The gene calls are TRBV5-1 and TRBJ2-5; D is undetermined. The CDR3 has 12 residues. The germline V gene has CDR1 SGHRS and CDR2 YFSETQ. The V end lost 2 bases, the J end lost 5 bases, and 7 bases lay between the germline ends. Written as DNA, the CDR3 is TGCGCCAGCAGCTTTCTGGGGGAGACCCAGTACTTC. Its protein product is CASSFLGETQYF.

The rearrangement links TRBV5-4 to TRBJ2-3; 11 positions match TRBD2. The CDR3 consists of 15 residues. CDR1 SGHNT and CDR2 YYREEE come from the germline V gene (reference sequence). After removal of 4 bases from V and 2 bases from J, the junction contained 3 bases not matched to a gene. The DNA for the CDR3 is TGTGCCAGCAGCCGGACTAGCGGGTTCACAGATACGCAGTATTTT. It specifies CASSRTSGFTDTQYF. The entire variable domain, with the rest obtained from reference TRBV5-4 and TRBJ2-3, is as follows: ETGVTQSPTHLIKTRGQQVTLRCSSQSGHNTVSWYQQALGQGPQFIFQYYREEENGRGNFPPRFSGLQFPNYSSELNVNALELDDSALYLCASSRTSGFTDTQYFGPGTRLTVL.

The J gene is TRBJ2-1, the V gene TRBV19; D not resolved. Germline CDR1 is LNHDA and CDR2 is SQIVND (reference sequence). The CDR3 totals 12 residues. Between the trimmed V and J ends, which lost 6 bases and 8 bases, there was a span of 11 bases. The DNA for the CDR3 is TGTGCCAGTAGCCCTTTCCCCGATGAGCAGTTCTTC. It codes for CASSPFPDEQFF.

J is TRBJ2-1 and V is TRBV5-5; D is ambiguous. The V gene's germline CDR1 is SGHKS and CDR2 YYEKEE (reference sequence). The ends were cut back, 2 bases at V and 4 bases at J, with 7 bases in the middle. The CDR3 length is 13 residues. CDR3 DNA sequence: TGTGCCAGCAGCTTAGGCACTTACAATGAGCAGTTCTTC. Translated: CASSLGTYNEQFF.

The J gene is TRBJ2-1, the V gene TRBV2; D might be TRBD1 or TRBD2, each matching 6 bases. The CDR3 consists of 14 residues. Germline CDR1 reads SNHLY; CDR2 reads FYNNEI. The V gene lost 10 bases and the J gene lost 0 bases, with 13 bases spanning the gap. CDR3 nucleotide sequence: TGTGCCAATAAGGGGGGTAGCTCCTACAATGAGCAGTTCTTC. Translation gives CANKGGSSYNEQFF.